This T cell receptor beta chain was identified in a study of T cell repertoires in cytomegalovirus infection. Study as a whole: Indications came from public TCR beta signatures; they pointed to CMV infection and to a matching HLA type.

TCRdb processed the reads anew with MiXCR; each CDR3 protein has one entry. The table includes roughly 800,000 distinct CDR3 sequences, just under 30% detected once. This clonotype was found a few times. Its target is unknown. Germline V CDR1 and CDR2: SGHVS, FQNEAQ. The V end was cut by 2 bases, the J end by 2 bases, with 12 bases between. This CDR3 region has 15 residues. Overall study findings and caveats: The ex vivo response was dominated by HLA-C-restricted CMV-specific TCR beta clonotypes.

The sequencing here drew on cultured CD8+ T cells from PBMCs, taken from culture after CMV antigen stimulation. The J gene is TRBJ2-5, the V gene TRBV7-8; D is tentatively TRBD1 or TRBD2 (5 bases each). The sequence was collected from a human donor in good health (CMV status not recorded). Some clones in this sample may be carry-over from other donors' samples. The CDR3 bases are TGTGCCAGCAGCTTACAGGGAGAGGGGCAAGAGACCCAGTACTTC. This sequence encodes CASSLQGEGQETQYF.